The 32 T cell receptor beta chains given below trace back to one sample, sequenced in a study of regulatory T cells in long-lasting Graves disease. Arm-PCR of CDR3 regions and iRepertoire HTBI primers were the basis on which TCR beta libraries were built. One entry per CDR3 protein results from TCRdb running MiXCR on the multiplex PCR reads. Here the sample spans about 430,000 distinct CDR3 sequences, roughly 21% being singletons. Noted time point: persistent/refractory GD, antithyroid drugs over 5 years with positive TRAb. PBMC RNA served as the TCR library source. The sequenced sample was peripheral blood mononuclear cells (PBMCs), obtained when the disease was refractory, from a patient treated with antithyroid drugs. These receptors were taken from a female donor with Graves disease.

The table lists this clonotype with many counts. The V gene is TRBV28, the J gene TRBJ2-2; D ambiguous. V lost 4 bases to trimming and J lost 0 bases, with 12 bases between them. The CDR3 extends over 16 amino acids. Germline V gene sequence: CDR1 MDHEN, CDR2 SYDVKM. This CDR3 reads CASSSPSGPNTGELFF. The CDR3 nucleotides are TGTGCCAGCAGTTCCCCCAGTGGCCCGAACACCGGGGAGCTGTTTTTT.

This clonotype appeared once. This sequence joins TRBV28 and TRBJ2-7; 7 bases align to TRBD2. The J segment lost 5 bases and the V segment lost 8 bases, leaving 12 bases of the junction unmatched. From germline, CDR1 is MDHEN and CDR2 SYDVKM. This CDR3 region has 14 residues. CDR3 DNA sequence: TGTGCCAGCGAGGGGCGCGGGAGTTACAACGAGCAGTACTTC. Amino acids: CASEGRGSYNEQYF.

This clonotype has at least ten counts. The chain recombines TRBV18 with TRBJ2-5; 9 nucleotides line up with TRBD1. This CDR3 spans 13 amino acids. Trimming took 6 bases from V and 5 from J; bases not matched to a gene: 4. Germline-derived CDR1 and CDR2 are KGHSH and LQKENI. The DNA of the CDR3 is TGTGCCAGCTCTCCCGGGACAGGGGAGACCCAGTACTTC. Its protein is CASSPGTGETQYF.

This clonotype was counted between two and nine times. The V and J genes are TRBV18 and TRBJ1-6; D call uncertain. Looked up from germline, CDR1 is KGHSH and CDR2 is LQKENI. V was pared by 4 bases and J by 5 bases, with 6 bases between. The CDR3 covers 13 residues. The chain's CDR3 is CASSQRDNSPLHF. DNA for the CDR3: TGTGCCAGCTCACAGAGGGATAATTCACCCCTCCACTTT.

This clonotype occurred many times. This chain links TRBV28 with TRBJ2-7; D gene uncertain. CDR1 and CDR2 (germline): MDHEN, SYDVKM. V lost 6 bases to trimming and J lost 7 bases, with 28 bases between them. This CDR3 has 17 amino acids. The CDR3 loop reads CASRHTPFYGHTGEQYF. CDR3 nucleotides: TGTGCCAGCAGGCATACCCCCTTCTATGGTCATACTGGGGAGCAGTACTTC.

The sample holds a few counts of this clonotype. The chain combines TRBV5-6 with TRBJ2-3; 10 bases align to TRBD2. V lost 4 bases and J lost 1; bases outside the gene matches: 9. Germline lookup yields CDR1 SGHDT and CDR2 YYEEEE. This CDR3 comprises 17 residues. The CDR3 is CASSTLTGTSGTDTQYF. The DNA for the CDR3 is TGTGCCAGCAGCACACTAACCGGGACTAGCGGCACAGATACGCAGTATTTT.

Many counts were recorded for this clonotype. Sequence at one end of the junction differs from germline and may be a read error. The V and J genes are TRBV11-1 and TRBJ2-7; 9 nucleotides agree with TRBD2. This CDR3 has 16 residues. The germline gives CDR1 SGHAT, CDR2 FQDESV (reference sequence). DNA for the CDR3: TGTGCCAGCAGCGTAGCGGGAGCTCCCCTAACCTACGAGCAGTACTTC. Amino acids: CASSVAGAPLTYEQYF.

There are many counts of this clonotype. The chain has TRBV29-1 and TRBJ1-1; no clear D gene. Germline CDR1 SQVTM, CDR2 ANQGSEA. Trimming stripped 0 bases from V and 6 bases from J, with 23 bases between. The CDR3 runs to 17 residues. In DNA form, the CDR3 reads TGCAGCGTTGAAGATTTTGGTGGGGAAGCCGGCGCGTCTGAAGCTTTCTTT. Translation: CSVEDFGGEAGASEAFF. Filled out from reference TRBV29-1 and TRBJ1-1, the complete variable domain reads SAVISQKPSRDICQRGTSLTIQCQVDSQVTMMFWYRQQPGQSLTLIATANQGSEATYESGFVIDKFPISRPNLTFSTLTVSNMSPEDSSIYLCSVEDFGGEAGASEAFFGQGTRLTVV.

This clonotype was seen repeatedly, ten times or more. The CDR3 DNA follows: TGTGCCAGCAGTGAACGGGACAGGCTAGCCAAAAACATTCAGTACTTC. Residues: CASSERDRLAKNIQYF. The V and J genes are TRBV6-1 and TRBJ2-4, with 8 bases identical to TRBD1. This CDR3 has 16 amino acids. Per germline, CDR1 MNHNS and CDR2 SASEGT. Trimming cost V 2 bases and J 0 bases; bases outside gene matches: 3.

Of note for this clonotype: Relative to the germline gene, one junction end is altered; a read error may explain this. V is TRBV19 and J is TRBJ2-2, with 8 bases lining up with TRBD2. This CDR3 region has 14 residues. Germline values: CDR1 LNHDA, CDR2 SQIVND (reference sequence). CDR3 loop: CASKSGRDTGEPFF. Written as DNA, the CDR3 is TGTGCCAGCAAAAGCGGGAGAGACACCGGGGAGCCGTTTTTT.

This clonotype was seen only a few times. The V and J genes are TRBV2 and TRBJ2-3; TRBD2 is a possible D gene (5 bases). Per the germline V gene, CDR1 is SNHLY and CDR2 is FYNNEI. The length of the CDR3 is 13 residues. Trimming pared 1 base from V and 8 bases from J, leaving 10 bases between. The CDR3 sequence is CASSEDSGSTQYF. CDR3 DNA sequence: TGTGCCAGCAGTGAAGACAGCGGCTCTACGCAGTATTTT.

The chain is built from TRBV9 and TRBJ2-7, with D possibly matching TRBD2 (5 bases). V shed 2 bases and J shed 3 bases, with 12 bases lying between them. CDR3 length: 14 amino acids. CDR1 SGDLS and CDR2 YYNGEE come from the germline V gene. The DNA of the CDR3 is TGTGCCAGCAGCGTCCAGGACTCCAACTACGAGCAGTACTTC. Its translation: CASSVQDSNYEQYF.

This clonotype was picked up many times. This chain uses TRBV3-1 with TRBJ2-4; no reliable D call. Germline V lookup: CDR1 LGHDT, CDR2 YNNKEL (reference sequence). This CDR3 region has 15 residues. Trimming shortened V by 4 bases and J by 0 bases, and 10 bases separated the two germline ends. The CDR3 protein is CASSPRLVAKNIQYF. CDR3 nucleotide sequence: TGTGCCAGCAGCCCCCGACTCGTAGCCAAAAACATTCAGTACTTC.

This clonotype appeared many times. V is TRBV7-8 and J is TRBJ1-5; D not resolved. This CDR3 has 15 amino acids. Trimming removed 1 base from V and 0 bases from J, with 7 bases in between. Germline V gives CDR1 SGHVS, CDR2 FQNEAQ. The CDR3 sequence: CASSLDTYSNQPQHF. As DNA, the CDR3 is TGTGCCAGCAGCTTAGACACCTATAGCAATCAGCCCCAGCATTTT.

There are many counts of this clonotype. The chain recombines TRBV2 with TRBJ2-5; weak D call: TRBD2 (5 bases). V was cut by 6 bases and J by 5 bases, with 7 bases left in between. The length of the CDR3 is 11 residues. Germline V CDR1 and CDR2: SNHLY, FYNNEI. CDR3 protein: CASSRGETQYF. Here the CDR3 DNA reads TGTGCCAGCAGCCGAGGGGAGACCCAGTACTTC.

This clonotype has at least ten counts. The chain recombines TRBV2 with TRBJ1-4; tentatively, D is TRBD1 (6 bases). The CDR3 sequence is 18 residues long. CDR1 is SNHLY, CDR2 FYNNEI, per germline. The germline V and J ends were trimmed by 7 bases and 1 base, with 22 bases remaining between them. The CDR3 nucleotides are TGTGCCAGCAAACCCGGCGTACTAGGGGGTTTAACTAATGAAAAACTGTTTTTT. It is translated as CASKPGVLGGLTNEKLFF.

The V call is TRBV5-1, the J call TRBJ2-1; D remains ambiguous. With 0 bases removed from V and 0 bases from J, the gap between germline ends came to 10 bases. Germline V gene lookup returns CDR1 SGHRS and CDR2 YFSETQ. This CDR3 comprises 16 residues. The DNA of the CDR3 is TGCGCCAGCAGCTTGGGAGCCATAAGCTCCTACAATGAGCAGTTCTTC. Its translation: CASSLGAISSYNEQFF. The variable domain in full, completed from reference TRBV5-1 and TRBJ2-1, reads KAGVTQTPRYLIKTRGQQVTLSCSPISGHRSVSWYQQTPGQGLQFLFEYFSETQRNKGNFPGRFSGRQFSNSRSEMNVSTLELGDSALYLCASSLGAISSYNEQFFGPGTRLTVL.

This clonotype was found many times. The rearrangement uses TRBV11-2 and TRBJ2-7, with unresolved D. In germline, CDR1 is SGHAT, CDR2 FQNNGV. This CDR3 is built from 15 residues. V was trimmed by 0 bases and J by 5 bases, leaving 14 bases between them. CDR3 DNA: TGTGCCAGCAGCTTAGATGGATGGACCAGCAACGAGCAGTACTTC. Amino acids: CASSLDGWTSNEQYF.

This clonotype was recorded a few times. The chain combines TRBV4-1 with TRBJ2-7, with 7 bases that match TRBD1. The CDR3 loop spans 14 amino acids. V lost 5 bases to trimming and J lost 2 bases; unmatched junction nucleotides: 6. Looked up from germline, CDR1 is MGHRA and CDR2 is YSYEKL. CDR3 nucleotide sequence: TGCGCCAGCAGCAGGGGACAGCCGACCTACGAGCAGTACTTC. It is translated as CASSRGQPTYEQYF.

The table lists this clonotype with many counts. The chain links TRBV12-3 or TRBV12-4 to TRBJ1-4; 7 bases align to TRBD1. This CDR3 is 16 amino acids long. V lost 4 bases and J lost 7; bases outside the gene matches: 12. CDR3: CASSSDGQAAREKLFF. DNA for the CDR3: TGTGCCAGCAGTTCGGACGGACAGGCGGCTCGTGAAAAACTGTTTTTT.

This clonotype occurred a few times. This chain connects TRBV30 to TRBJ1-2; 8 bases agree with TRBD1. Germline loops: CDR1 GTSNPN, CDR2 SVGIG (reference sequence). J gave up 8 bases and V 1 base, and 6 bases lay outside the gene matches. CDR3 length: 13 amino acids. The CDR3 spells CAWSEQGGEGYTF. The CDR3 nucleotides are TGTGCCTGGAGTGAACAGGGGGGAGAAGGCTACACCTTC.

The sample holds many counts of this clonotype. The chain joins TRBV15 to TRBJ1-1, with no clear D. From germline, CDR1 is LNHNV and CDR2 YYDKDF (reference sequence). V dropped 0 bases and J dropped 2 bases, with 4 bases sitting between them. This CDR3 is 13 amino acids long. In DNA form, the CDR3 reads TGTGCCACCAGCAGAGATTTCAACACTGAAGCTTTCTTT. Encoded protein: CATSRDFNTEAFF.

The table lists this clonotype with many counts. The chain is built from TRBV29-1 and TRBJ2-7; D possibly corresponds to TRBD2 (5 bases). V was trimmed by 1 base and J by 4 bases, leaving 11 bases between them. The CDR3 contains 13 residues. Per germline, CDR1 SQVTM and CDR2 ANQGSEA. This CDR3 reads CSVEVGSDYEQYF. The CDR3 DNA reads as TGCAGCGTTGAAGTGGGGAGTGATTACGAGCAGTACTTC.

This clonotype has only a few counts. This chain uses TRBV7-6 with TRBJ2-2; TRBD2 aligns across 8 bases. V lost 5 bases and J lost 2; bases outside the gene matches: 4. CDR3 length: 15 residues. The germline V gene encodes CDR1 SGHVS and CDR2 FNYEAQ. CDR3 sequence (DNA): TGTGCCAGCAGCGGGGTAGCGGGAAACACCGGGGAGCTGTTTTTT. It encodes CASSGVAGNTGELFF.

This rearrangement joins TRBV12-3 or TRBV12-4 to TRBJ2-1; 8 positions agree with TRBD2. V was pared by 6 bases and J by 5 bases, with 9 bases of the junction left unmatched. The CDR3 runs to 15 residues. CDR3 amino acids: CASRTGLGSHNEQFF. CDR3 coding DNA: TGTGCCAGCAGAACGGGACTAGGTTCCCACAATGAGCAGTTCTTC.

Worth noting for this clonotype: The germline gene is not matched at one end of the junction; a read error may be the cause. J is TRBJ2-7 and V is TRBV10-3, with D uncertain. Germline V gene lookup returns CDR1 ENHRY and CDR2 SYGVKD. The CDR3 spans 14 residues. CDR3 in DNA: TGTGCCAGCAGTTCGGCGTTCGTGGCCTACGAGCAGTACTTC. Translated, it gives CASSSAFVAYEQYF.

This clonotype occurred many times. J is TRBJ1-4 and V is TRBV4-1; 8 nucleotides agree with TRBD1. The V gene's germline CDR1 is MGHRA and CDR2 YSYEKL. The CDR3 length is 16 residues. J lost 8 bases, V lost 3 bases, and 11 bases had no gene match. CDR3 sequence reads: CASSQEPDRVEEKLFF. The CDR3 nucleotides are TGCGCCAGCAGCCAGGAACCGGACAGGGTGGAGGAAAAACTGTTTTTT.

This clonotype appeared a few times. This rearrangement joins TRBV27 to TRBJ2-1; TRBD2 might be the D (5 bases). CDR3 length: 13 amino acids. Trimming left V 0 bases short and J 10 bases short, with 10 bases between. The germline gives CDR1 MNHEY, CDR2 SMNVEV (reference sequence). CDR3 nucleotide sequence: TGTGCCAGCAGTTTATCGCGGCGCGGGGAGCAGTTCTTC. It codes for CASSLSRRGEQFF.

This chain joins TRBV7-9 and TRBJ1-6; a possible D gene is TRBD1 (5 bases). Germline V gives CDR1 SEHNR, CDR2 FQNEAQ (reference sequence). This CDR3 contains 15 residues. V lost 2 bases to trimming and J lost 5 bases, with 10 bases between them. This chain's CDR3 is CASSLRGADNSPLHF. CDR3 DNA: TGTGCCAGCAGCTTAAGGGGCGCGGATAATTCACCCCTCCACTTT.

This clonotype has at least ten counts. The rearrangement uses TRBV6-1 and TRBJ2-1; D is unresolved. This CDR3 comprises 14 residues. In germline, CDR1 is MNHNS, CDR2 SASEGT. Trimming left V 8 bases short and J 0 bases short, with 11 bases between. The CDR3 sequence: CASGHPSSYNEQFF. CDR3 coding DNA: TGTGCCAGCGGGCATCCGAGCTCCTACAATGAGCAGTTCTTC.

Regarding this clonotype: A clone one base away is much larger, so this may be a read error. The CDR3 sequence: CASSPRGHRKETQYF. The CDR3 region has the DNA TGTGCCAGCAGTCCCCGGGGACACAGGAAAGAGACCCAGTACTTC. The chain combines TRBV27 with TRBJ2-5; tentatively, D is TRBD1 (6 bases). The germline V gene encodes CDR1 MNHEY and CDR2 SMNVEV (reference sequence). CDR3 length equals 15 residues. V lost 5 bases to trimming and J lost 3 bases, with 16 bases between them.

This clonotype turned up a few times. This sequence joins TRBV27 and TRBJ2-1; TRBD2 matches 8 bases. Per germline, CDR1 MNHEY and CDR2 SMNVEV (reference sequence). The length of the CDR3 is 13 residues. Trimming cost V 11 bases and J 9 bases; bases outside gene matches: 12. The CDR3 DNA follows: TGTGCCTGCACATCCGGACTAGCTTCTGAGCAGTTCTTC. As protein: CACTSGLASEQFF.